The rows below give T cell receptor beta chains drawn from one sample of a study of T cells after yellow fever vaccination. One entry per CDR3 protein, called by TCRdb with MiXCR from the 5' RACE reads. The data contain roughly 180,000 distinct CDR3 sequences, 6.2% of them singletons. The specimen was CD4+ T cells sorted from PBMCs, collected on the day of the first yellow fever vaccination. Every receptor here comes from a man aged 18 to 30 who received the YFV17D yellow fever vaccine. CDR3s include the opening cysteine and the closing phenylalanine or tryptophan.

j_call,v_call,cdr3_aa
TRBJ2-1,TRBV2,CASRPRDRAHNEQFF
TRBJ2-1,TRBV11-2,CASSSHSGVLPEQFF
TRBJ1-1,TRBV5-4,CASSQTAGTGVLGAFF
TRBJ2-7,TRBV5-1,CASSFEQYF
TRBJ1-1,TRBV11-2,CASSFNGVTEAFF
TRBJ2-5,TRBV5-6,CASSFYGTQETQYF
TRBJ2-5,TRBV12-3/TRBV12-4,CASTLGTSGGETQYF
TRBJ1-5,TRBV7-6,CASSPGGALRVQPQHF
TRBJ1-4,TRBV6-5,CASSYSGAREKLFF
TRBJ1-1,TRBV5-4,CASSLEDREAFF
TRBJ1-1,TRBV6-2/TRBV6-3,CASSRQYTEAFF
TRBJ2-7,TRBV6-6,CASSYGDSYEQYF
TRBJ1-6,TRBV5-4,CASSMDREYNSPLHF
TRBJ1-1,TRBV5-4,CASSLYRSNTEAFF
TRBJ1-3,TRBV10-3,CAITPGGLGGNTIYF
TRBJ2-5,TRBV24-1,CATSDFRSQYF
TRBJ2-5,TRBV12-3/TRBV12-4,CASSQGVGETQYF
TRBJ2-1,TRBV5-1,CASSLDGFWEQFF
TRBJ2-5,TRBV5-5,CASSFLVTQETQYF
TRBJ1-5,TRBV12-3/TRBV12-4,CASTWVGGPQHF
TRBJ1-6,TRBV29-1,CSVQDGGPASPLHF
TRBJ1-2,TRBV29-1,CSGTGASRGYTF
TRBJ2-6,TRBV7-2,CASSLFRGSGANVLTF
TRBJ1-2,TRBV29-1,CSVERGIENYGYTF
TRBJ2-3,TRBV10-3,CAISEVGGDTQYF
TRBJ2-7,TRBV29-1,CSVEYFSEQYF
TRBJ2-1,TRBV6-1,CASSETGGYSYNEQFF
TRBJ1-6,TRBV5-5,CASSRSPDSSYNSPLHF
TRBJ2-5,TRBV7-2,CASSPRWGTETQYF
TRBJ2-3,TRBV7-2,CASSFNGDTDTQYF
TRBJ1-2,TRBV20-1,CSASYGARYGYTF
TRBJ2-5,TRBV20-1,CSAFRERGQIQETQYF
TRBJ2-1,TRBV20-1,CSARKTGGNEQFF
TRBJ2-2,TRBV19,CASSRGLETGELFF
TRBJ2-7,TRBV11-2,CASSPSGPHYEQYF
TRBJ1-4,TRBV20-1,CGLQGFVSEKLFF
TRBJ1-1,TRBV7-3,CASSWTYGTEAFF
TRBJ2-5,TRBV9,CASSVLGWGETQYF
TRBJ1-5,TRBV5-1,CASSPGTGDQPQHF
TRBJ2-1,TRBV7-2,CASSLRGDYNEQFF
TRBJ1-1,TRBV29-1,CSVAEMNTEAFF
TRBJ1-1,TRBV5-1,CASSFGQGHTEAFF
TRBJ2-1,TRBV27,CASSSSMGKRGRYNEQFF
TRBJ2-1,TRBV12-3/TRBV12-4,CASRPTGGEQFF